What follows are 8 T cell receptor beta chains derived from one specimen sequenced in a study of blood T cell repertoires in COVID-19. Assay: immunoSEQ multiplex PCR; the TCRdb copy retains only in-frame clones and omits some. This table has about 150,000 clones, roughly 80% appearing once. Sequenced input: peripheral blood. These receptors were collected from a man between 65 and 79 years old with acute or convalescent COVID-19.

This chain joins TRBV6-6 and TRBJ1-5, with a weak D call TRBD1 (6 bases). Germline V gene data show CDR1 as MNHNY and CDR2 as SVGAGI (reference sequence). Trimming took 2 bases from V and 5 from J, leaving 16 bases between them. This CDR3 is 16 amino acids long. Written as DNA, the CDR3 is TGTGCCAGCAGTTACCCAGCAGGGGCGGTAGATCAGCCCCAGCATTTT. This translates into CASSYPAGAVDQPQHF.

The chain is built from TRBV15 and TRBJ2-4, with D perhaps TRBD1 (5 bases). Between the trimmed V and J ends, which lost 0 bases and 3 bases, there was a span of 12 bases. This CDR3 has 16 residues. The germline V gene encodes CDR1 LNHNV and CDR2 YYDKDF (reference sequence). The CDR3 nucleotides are TGTGCCACCAGCAGAGATCCCCGACAGAGCAAAAACATTCAGTACTTC. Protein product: CATSRDPRQSKNIQYF.

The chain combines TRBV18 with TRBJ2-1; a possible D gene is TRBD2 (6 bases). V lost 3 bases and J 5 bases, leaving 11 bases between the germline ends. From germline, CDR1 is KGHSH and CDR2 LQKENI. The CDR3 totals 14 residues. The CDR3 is CASSPYSGDNEQFF. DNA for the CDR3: TGTGCCAGCTCACCTTATTCGGGGGACAATGAGCAGTTCTTC.

In DNA, the CDR3 is TGTGCCAGCAGCTTGGGACAGCCTTTGAGCAATCAGCCCCAGCATTTT. Its protein product is CASSLGQPLSNQPQHF. The chain has TRBV5-5 and TRBJ1-5; tentative D call: TRBD1 (5 bases). This CDR3 has 16 residues. CDR1 and CDR2 from the germline V gene are SGHKS and YYEKEE (reference sequence). Trimming stripped 0 bases from V and 1 base from J, with 11 bases between. Drawing the rest from reference TRBV5-5 and TRBJ1-5, the complete variable domain is DAGVTQSPTHLIKTRGQQVTLRCSPISGHKSVSWYQQVLGQGPQFIFQYYEKEERGRGNFPDRFSARQFPNYSSELNVNALLLGDSALYLCASSLGQPLSNQPQHFGDGTRLSIL.

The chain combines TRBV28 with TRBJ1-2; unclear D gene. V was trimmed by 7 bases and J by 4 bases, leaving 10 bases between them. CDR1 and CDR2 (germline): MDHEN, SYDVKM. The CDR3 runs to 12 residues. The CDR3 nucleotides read TGTGCCAGCACGAGGCAGTCCTATGGCTACACCTTC. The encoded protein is CASTRQSYGYTF.

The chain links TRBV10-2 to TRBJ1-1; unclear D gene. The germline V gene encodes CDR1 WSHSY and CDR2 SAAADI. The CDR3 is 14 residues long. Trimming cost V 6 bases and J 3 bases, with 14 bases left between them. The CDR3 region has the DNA TGCGCCAGCAGGACCCCCGAGGTTGACACTGAAGCTTTCTTT. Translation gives CASRTPEVDTEAFF.

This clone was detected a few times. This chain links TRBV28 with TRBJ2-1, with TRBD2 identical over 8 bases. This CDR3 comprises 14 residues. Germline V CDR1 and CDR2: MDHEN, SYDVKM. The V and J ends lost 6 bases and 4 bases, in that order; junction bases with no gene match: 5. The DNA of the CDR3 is TGTGCCAGCAGGCCAGCGGGAGAGTACAATGAGCAGTTCTTC. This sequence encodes CASRPAGEYNEQFF. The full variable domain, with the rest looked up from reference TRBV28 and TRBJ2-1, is DVKVTQSSRYLVKRTGEKVFLECVQDMDHENMFWYRQDPGLGLRLIYFSYDVKMKEKGDIPEGYSVSREKKERFSLILESASTNQTSMYLCASRPAGEYNEQFFGPGTRLTVL.

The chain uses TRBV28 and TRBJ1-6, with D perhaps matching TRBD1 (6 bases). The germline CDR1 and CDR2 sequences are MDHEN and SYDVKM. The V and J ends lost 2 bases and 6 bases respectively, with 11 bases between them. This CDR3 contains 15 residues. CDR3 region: CASSLEQGRNSPLHF. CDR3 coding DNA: TGTGCCAGCAGTTTAGAGCAGGGGCGTAATTCACCCCTCCACTTT.